This T cell receptor beta chain was documented in a study of shared clonotypes between healthy human individuals. About the research overall: Two female and a few male donors aged 18 to 49 were enrolled.

Deep was the level used in running the assay. Some clones are missing from TCRdb's copy, which holds only in-frame ones; the method was immunoSEQ multiplex PCR. The top ten clones hold around 13% of a sample with roughly 500,000 clones, about 82% of them seen once. The germline gives CDR1 SGHRS, CDR2 YFSETQ. The V and J ends lost 5 bases and 3 bases respectively, with 21 bases between them. CDR3 length: 17 amino acids. The chain combines TRBV5-1 with TRBJ1-5, with a tentative D call TRBD1 (5 bases). The sequencing sample was made of PBMCs. This receptor was taken from a woman aged 40 to 50 in good health. Some clones in this sample may be carry-over from other donors' samples. DNA of the CDR3: TGCGCCAGCAGATGGGAGAAAATAGGGGATTACAATCAGCCCCAGCATTTT. Protein: CASRWEKIGDYNQPQHF.